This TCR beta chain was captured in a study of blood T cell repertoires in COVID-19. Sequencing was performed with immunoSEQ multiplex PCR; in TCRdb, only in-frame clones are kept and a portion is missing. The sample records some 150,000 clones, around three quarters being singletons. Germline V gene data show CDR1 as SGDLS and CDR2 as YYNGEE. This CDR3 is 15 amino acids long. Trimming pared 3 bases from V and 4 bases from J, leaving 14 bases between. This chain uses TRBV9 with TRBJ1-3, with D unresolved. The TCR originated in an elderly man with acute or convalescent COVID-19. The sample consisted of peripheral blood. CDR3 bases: TGTGCCAGCAGCGGTCCTCTCGGGGAAGGAAACACCATATATTTT. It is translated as CASSGPLGEGNTIYF. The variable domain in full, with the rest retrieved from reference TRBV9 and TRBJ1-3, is DSGVTQTPKHLITATGQRVTLRCSPRSGDLSVYWYQQSLDQGLQFLIQYYNGEERAKGNILERFSAQQFPDLHSELNLSSLELGDSALYFCASSGPLGEGNTIYFGEGSWLTVV.